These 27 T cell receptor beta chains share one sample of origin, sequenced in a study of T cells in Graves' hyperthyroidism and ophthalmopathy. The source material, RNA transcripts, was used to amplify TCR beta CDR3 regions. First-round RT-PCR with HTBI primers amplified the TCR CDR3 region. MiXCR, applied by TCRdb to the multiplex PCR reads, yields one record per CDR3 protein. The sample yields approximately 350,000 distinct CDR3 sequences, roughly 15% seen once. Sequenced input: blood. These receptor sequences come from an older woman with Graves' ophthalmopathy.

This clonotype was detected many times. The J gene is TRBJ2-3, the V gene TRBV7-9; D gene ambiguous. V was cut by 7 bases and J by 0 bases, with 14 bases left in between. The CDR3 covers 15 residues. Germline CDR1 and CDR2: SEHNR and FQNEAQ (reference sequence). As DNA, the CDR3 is TGTGCCAGCACTCCCGGCGGTATCAGCACAGATACGCAGTATTTT. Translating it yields CASTPGGISTDTQYF. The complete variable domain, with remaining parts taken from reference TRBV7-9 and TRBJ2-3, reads DTGVSQNPRHKITKRGQNVTFRCDPISEHNRLYWYRQTLGQGPEFLTYFQNEAQLEKSRLLSDRFSAERPKGSFSTLEIQRTEQGDSAMYLCASTPGGISTDTQYFGPGTRLTVL.

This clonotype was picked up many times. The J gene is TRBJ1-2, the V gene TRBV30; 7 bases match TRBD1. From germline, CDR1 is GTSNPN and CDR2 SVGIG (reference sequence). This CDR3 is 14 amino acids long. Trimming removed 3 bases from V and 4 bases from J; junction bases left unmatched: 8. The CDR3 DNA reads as TGTGCCTGGAGCCCCCAGGGGGGAGGCTATGGCTACACCTTC. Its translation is CAWSPQGGGYGYTF.

DNA for the CDR3: TGTGCCAGCAGCTTAACCCGAGGGAGGACGACTAATGAAAAACTGTTTTTT. Translation: CASSLTRGRTTNEKLFF. The rearrangement joins TRBV7-9 to TRBJ1-4, with no clear D. With 2 bases removed from V and 2 bases from J, the gap between germline ends came to 15 bases. This CDR3 region has 17 residues. Germline V gene sequence: CDR1 SEHNR, CDR2 FQNEAQ (reference sequence).

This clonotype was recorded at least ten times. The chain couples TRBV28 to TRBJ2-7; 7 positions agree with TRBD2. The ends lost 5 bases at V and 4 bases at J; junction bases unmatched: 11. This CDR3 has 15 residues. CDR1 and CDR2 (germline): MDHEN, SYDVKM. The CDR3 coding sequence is TGTGCCAGCAGTGAACTTTGGACTAGTCTATACGAGCAGTACTTC. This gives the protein CASSELWTSLYEQYF.

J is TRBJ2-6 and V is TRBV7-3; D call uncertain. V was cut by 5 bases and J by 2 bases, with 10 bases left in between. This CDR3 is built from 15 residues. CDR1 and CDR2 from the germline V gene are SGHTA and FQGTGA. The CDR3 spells CASSQGPAGANVLTF. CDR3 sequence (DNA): TGTGCCAGCAGCCAAGGGCCGGCTGGGGCCAACGTCCTGACTTTC.

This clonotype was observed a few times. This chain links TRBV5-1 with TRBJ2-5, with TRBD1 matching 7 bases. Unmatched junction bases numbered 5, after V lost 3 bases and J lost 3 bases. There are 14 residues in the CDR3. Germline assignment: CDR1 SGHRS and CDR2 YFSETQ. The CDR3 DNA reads TGCGCCAGCAGCTCAGGGACAGCAGAAGAGACCCAGTACTTC. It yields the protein CASSSGTAEETQYF.

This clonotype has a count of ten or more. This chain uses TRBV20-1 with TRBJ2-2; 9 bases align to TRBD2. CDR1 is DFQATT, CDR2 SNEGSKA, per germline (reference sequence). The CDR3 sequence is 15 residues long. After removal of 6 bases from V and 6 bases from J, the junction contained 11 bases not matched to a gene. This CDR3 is CSALQREAPPGELFF. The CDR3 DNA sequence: TGCAGTGCCCTACAGCGGGAGGCCCCCCCCGGGGAGCTGTTTTTT.

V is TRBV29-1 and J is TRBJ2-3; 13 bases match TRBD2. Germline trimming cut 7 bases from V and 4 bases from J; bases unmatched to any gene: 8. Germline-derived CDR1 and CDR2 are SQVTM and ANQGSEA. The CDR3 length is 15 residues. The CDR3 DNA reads TGCAGCGCCATGACTAGCGGGAGGATCCCAGATACGCAGTATTTT. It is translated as CSAMTSGRIPDTQYF.

The CDR3 nucleotides read TGTGCCAGCAGTCCCGGTCGGGAGGCCTACGAGCAGTACTTC. As protein: CASSPGREAYEQYF. V gene TRBV6-1 combines with J gene TRBJ2-7; 7 bases match TRBD2. The CDR3 is 14 amino acids. CDR1 is MNHNS, CDR2 SASEGT, per germline. J gave up 2 bases and V 5 bases, and 6 bases lay outside the gene matches.

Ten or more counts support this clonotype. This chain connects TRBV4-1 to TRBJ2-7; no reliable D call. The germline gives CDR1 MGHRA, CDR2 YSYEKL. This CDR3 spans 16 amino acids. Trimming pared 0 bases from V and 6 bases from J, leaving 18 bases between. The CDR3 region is CASSQDRFSPPGEQYF. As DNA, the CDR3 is TGCGCCAGCAGCCAAGATCGGTTTAGCCCGCCGGGCGAGCAGTACTTC.

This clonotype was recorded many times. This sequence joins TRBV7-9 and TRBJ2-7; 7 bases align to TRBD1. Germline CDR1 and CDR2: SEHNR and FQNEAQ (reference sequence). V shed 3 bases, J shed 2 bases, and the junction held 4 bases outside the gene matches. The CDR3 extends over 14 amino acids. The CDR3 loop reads CASSFPGQAYEQYF. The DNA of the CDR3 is TGTGCCAGCAGCTTCCCTGGACAGGCCTACGAGCAGTACTTC.

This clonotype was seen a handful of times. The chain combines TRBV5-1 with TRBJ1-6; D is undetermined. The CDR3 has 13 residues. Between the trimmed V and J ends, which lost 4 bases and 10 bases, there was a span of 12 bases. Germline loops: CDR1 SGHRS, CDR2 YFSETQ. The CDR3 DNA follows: TGCGCCAGCAGCCAAGAACAGACCTCACCCCTCCACTTT. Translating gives CASSQEQTSPLHF.

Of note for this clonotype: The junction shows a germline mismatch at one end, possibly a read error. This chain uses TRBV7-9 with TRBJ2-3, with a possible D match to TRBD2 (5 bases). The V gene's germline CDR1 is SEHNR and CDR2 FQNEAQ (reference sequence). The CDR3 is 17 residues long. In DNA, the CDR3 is TGTGCCAGCAGCTTAGGAGGTAGCGAGTATCGCACAGATACGCGGTATTTT. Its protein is CASSLGGSEYRTDTRYF. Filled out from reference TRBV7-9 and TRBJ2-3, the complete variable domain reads DTGVSQNPRHKITKRGQNVTFRCDPISEHNRLYWYRQTLGQGPEFLTYFQNEAQLEKSRLLSDRFSAERPKGSFSTLEIQRTEQGDSAMYLCASSLGGSEYRTDTRYFGPGTRLTVL.

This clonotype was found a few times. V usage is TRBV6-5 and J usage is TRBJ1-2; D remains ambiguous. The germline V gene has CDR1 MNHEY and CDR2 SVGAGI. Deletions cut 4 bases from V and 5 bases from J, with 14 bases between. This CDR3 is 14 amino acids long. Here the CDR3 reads CASSFSDGLYGYTF. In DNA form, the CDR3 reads TGTGCCAGCAGTTTCTCCGACGGCCTATATGGCTACACCTTC.

The CDR3 loop is CASSTPDRMGAGELFF. The CDR3 DNA sequence: TGTGCCAGCAGTACACCGGACCGAATGGGGGCCGGGGAGCTGTTTTTT. This chain links TRBV12-3 or TRBV12-4 with TRBJ2-2; D possibly uses TRBD1 or TRBD2 (5 bases each). This CDR3 contains 16 residues. Trimming removed 5 bases from V and 6 bases from J, with 19 bases in between.

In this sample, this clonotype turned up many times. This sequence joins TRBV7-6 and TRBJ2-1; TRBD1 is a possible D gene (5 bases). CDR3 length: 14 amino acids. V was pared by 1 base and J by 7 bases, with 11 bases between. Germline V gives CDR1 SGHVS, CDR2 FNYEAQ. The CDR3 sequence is CASSLGGRWNEQFF. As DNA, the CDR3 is TGTGCCAGCAGCTTAGGGGGCCGGTGGAATGAGCAGTTCTTC.

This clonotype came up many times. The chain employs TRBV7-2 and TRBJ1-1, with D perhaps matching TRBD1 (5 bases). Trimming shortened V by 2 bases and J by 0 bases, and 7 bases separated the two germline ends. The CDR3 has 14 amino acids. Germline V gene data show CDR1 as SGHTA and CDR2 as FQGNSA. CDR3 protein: CASSLLTVNTEAFF. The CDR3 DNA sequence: TGTGCCAGCAGCTTACTGACAGTGAACACTGAAGCTTTCTTT.

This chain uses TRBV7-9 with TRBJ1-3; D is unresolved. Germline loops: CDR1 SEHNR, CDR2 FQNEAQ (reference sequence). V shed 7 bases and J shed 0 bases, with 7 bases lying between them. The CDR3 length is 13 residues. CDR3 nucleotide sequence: TGTGCCAGCAAGCGGGCCTCTGGAAACACCATATATTTT. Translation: CASKRASGNTIYF.

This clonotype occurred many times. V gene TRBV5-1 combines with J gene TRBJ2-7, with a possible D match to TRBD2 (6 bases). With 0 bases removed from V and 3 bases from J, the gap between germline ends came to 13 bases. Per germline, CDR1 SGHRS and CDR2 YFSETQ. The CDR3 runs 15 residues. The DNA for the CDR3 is TGCGCCAGCAGCTTGGTTGGGGGGTCCATCTACGAGCAGTACTTC. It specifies CASSLVGGSIYEQYF. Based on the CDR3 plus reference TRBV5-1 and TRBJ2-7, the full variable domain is KAGVTQTPRYLIKTRGQQVTLSCSPISGHRSVSWYQQTPGQGLQFLFEYFSETQRNKGNFPGRFSGRQFSNSRSEMNVSTLELGDSALYLCASSLVGGSIYEQYFGPGTRLTVT.

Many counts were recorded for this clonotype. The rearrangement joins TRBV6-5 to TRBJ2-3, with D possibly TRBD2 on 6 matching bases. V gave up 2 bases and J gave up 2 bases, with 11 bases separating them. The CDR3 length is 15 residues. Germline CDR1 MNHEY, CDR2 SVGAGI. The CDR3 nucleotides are TGTGCCAGCAGTTACGGCGGGACTGTCACAGATACGCAGTATTTT. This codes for CASSYGGTVTDTQYF.

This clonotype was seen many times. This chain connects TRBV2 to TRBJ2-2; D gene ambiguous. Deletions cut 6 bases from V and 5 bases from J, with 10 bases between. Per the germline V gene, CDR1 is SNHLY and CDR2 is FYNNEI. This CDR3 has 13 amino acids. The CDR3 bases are TGTGCCAGCAGCTCCCCCCGGACCGGGGAGCTGTTTTTT. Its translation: CASSSPRTGELFF. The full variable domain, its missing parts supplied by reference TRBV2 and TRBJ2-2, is EPEVTQTPSHQVTQMGQEVILRCVPISNHLYFYWYRQILGQKVEFLVSFYNNEISEKSEIFDDQFSVERPDGSNFTLKIRSTKLEDSAMYFCASSSPRTGELFFGEGSRLTVL.

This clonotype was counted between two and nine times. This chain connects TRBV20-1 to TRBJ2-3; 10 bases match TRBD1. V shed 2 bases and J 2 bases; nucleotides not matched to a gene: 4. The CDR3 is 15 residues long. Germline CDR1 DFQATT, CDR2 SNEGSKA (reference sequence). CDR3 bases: TGCAGTGCTAGACTGGACAGGGGGTACACAGATACGCAGTATTTT. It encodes CSARLDRGYTDTQYF.

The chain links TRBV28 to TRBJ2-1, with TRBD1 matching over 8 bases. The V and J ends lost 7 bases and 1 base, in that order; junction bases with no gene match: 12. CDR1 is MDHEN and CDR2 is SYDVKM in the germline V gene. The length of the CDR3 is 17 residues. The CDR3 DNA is TGTGCCAGCACCCCTGGACAGGGTGATTCGTCCTACAATGAGCAGTTCTTC. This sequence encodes CASTPGQGDSSYNEQFF.

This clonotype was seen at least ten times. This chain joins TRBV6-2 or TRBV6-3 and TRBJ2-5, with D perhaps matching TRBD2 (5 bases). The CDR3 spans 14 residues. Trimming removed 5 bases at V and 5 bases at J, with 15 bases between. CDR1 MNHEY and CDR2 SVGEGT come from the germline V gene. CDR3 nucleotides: TGTGCCAGCAGTAAGCCGGGATCCATGGAGACCCAGTACTTC. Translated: CASSKPGSMETQYF.

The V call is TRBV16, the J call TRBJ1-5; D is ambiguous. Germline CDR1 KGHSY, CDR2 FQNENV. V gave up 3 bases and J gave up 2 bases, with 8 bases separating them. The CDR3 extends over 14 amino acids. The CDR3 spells CASSQRRGNQPQHF. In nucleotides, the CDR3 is TGTGCCAGCAGCCAGCGTAGGGGCAATCAGCCCCAGCATTTT.

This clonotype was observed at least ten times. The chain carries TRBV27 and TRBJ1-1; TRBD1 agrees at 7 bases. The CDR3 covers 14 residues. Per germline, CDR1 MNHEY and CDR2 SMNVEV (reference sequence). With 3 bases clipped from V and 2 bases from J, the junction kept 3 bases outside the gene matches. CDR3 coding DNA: TGTGCCAGCAGTTTGCTAGGGGGCAACACTGAAGCTTTCTTT. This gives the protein CASSLLGGNTEAFF.

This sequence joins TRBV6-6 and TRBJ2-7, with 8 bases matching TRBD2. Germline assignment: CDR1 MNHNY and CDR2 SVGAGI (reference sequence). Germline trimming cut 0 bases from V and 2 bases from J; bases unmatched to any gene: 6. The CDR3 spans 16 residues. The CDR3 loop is CASSYSAGGSPYEQYF. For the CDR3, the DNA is TGTGCCAGCAGTTACTCGGCGGGAGGATCTCCCTACGAGCAGTACTTC.